These 25 T cell receptor beta chains were all obtained from the same sample, sequenced in a study of blood T cell repertoires in COVID-19. Repertoires were generated with immunoSEQ multiplex PCR, while TCRdb's copy carries only in-frame clones and drops some. The table has about 230,000 clones, 65% to 85% seen once. Sequenced sample: peripheral blood. The receptors stem from a man aged 35 to 55 with acute or convalescent COVID-19.

V usage is TRBV7-2 and J usage is TRBJ2-2, with D possibly TRBD2 on 5 matching bases. The germline gives CDR1 SGHTA, CDR2 FQGNSA. The CDR3 spans 14 residues. V was cut by 2 bases and J by 6 bases, with 10 bases left in between. The CDR3 region is CASSLTVGAGELFF. Here the CDR3 DNA reads TGTGCCAGCAGCTTAACTGTGGGAGCCGGGGAGCTGTTTTTT.

The chain employs TRBV9 and TRBJ2-1; 8 nucleotides agree with TRBD2. The CDR3 is 15 residues long. The trim removed 0 bases at V and 8 bases at J, leaving 7 bases unmatched. Germline assignment: CDR1 SGDLS and CDR2 YYNGEE. The CDR3 coding sequence is TGTGCCAGCAGCGTAGGAGCGGGAGAATTGGATGAGCAGTTCTTC. This encodes CASSVGAGELDEQFF.

This chain joins TRBV5-1 and TRBJ1-1; 8 bases align to TRBD1. Germline V gives CDR1 SGHRS, CDR2 YFSETQ. The CDR3 has 15 residues. V trimming: 3 bases; J trimming: 5 bases; junction bases outside the gene matches: 9. CDR3 sequence: CASSSGQGGKTEAFF. Written as DNA, the CDR3 is TGCGCCAGCAGCTCCGGACAGGGCGGTAAGACTGAAGCTTTCTTT. The full variable domain, rest sourced from reference TRBV5-1 and TRBJ1-1, is KAGVTQTPRYLIKTRGQQVTLSCSPISGHRSVSWYQQTPGQGLQFLFEYFSETQRNKGNFPGRFSGRQFSNSRSEMNVSTLELGDSALYLCASSSGQGGKTEAFFGQGTRLTVV.

The gene calls are TRBV7-2 and TRBJ2-4; 9 nucleotides agree with TRBD1. After removal of 6 bases from V and 6 bases from J, the junction contained 9 bases not matched to a gene. This CDR3 is built from 15 residues. Germline V CDR1 and CDR2: SGHTA, FQGNSA. In nucleotides, the CDR3 is TGTGCCAGCAGGCCTACAGGGGGCCAAGGAAACATTCAGTACTTC. It encodes CASRPTGGQGNIQYF.

Here the CDR3 reads CASSGQGRGDEQFF. The DNA for the CDR3 is TGTGCCAGCTCCGGACAGGGACGTGGAGATGAGCAGTTCTTC. The rearrangement uses TRBV18 and TRBJ2-1, with 8 positions matching TRBD1. The CDR3 covers 14 residues. V shed 6 bases, J shed 8 bases, and the junction held 9 bases outside the gene matches. Germline V gene lookup returns CDR1 KGHSH and CDR2 LQKENI.

The chain is built from TRBV13 and TRBJ1-2; D is undetermined. Deletions cut 3 bases from V and 3 bases from J, with 11 bases between. The CDR3 length is 14 residues. Germline CDR1 reads PRHDT; CDR2 reads FYEKMQ (reference sequence). The CDR3 spells CASSFLGRDYGYTF. In DNA form, the CDR3 reads TGTGCCAGCAGCTTCCTAGGGAGAGACTATGGCTACACCTTC.

The chain links TRBV5-1 to TRBJ2-2; 8 nucleotides align to TRBD1. The J segment lost 4 bases and the V segment lost 0 bases, leaving 5 bases of the junction unmatched. The CDR3 covers 16 residues. Germline V gene sequence: CDR1 SGHRS, CDR2 YFSETQ. The CDR3 reads CASSLGTGYGTGELFF. The CDR3 bases are TGCGCCAGCAGCTTGGGGACAGGGTACGGCACCGGGGAGCTGTTTTTT.

The rearrangement links TRBV29-1 to TRBJ1-2, with D hard to call. CDR3 length: 14 amino acids. Germline V gene sequence: CDR1 SQVTM, CDR2 ANQGSEA. Deletions cut 2 bases from V and 2 bases from J, with 12 bases between. CDR3 bases: TGCAGCGTTGAAAACCCTCCAGGAAACTATGGCTACACCTTC. Its translation: CSVENPPGNYGYTF. Drawing the rest from reference TRBV29-1 and TRBJ1-2, the complete variable domain is SAVISQKPSRDICQRGTSLTIQCQVDSQVTMMFWYRQQPGQSLTLIATANQGSEATYESGFVIDKFPISRPNLTFSTLTVSNMSPEDSSIYLCSVENPPGNYGYTFGSGTRLTVV.

The CDR3 is CASSTQGAGQHF. In nucleotides, the CDR3 is TGTGCCAGCAGCACACAGGGGGCGGGCCAGCATTTT. This sequence joins TRBV3-1 (or the pseudogene TRBV3-2) and TRBJ1-5, with 9 bases identical to TRBD1. The CDR3 covers 12 residues. Trimming cost V 5 bases and J 12 bases; bases outside gene matches: 5. Germline loops: CDR1 LGHDT, CDR2 YNNKEL (reference sequence).

V gene TRBV6-4 combines with J gene TRBJ2-1, with TRBD1 identical over 9 bases. Trimming at V came to 4 bases and at J to 2 bases, leaving 3 bases not matched to a gene. The germline CDR1 and CDR2 sequences are MRHNA and SNTAGT. The CDR3 spans 15 residues. DNA for the CDR3: TGTGCCAGCAGTGTCGACAGGGGGGCCTACAATGAGCAGTTCTTC. Protein sequence: CASSVDRGAYNEQFF.

This clone was recorded once. The chain employs TRBV5-1 and TRBJ2-5; TRBD2 might be the D (6 bases). The CDR3 length is 15 residues. Per the germline V gene, CDR1 is SGHRS and CDR2 is YFSETQ. V lost 4 bases, J lost 3 bases, and 16 bases lay in between. For the CDR3, the DNA is TGCGCCAGCAGCATAACCGGGACTCACGAAGAGACCCAGTACTTC. Its protein product is CASSITGTHEETQYF.

On this clone: Distinct nucleotide sequences in the sample also encode this CDR3. This rearrangement joins TRBV15 to TRBJ2-1, with a tentative D call TRBD1 (5 bases). Trimming left V 0 bases short and J 0 bases short, with 12 bases between. The CDR3 has 17 amino acids. The germline gives CDR1 LNHNV, CDR2 YYDKDF (reference sequence). As DNA, the CDR3 is TGTGCCACCAGCAGAGAAGGAAGGGGCAGCTCCTACAATGAGCAGTTCTTC. Its translation: CATSREGRGSSYNEQFF.

This clone is a singleton in its sample. This chain connects TRBV19 to TRBJ2-5; 8 bases agree with TRBD1. The V gene end was trimmed by 6 bases and the J gene end by 5 bases; junction bases not matched to a gene: 8. Germline CDR1 LNHDA, CDR2 SQIVND (reference sequence). This CDR3 contains 14 residues. CDR3 sequence reads: CASSQQGVIETQYF. The DNA for the CDR3 is TGTGCCAGTAGCCAACAGGGGGTCATTGAGACCCAGTACTTC.

The chain combines TRBV27 with TRBJ2-5; D is unresolved. Per germline, CDR1 MNHEY and CDR2 SMNVEV (reference sequence). This CDR3 comprises 13 residues. V was pared by 2 bases and J by 4 bases, with 8 bases between. CDR3: CASSLTWRETQYF. The CDR3 DNA reads TGTGCCAGCAGTTTAACGTGGAGAGAGACCCAGTACTTC.

The rearrangement joins TRBV30 to TRBJ1-2; 9 nucleotides match TRBD1. J lost 2 bases, V lost 5 bases, and 3 bases had no gene match. Germline CDR1 and CDR2: GTSNPN and SVGIG (reference sequence). The CDR3 is 13 amino acids. Here the CDR3 reads CAWGDRGNYGYTF. CDR3 coding DNA: TGTGCCTGGGGAGACAGGGGGAACTATGGCTACACCTTC.

This chain connects TRBV7-6 to TRBJ2-7, with 8 bases lining up with TRBD1. This CDR3 comprises 16 residues. V lost 4 bases, J lost 3 bases, and 11 bases stayed unmatched. In germline, CDR1 is SGHVS, CDR2 FNYEAQ. CDR3 DNA: TGTGCCAGCAGCTCAGGACAGGGACTTTCGGGCTACGAGCAGTACTTC. Its protein product is CASSSGQGLSGYEQYF.

The rearrangement uses TRBV2 and TRBJ1-4; 11 bases map to TRBD1. The CDR3 has 17 amino acids. The ends lost 5 bases at V and 3 bases at J; junction bases unmatched: 8. CDR1 SNHLY and CDR2 FYNNEI come from the germline V gene. The CDR3 bases are TGTGCCAGCAGTACCGGGACAGGGGGGGAGGCTAATGAAAAACTGTTTTTT. It is translated as CASSTGTGGEANEKLFF.

This clone has only a few counts. The chain is built from TRBV18 and TRBJ1-2; D unresolved. Germline lookup yields CDR1 KGHSH and CDR2 LQKENI. This CDR3 spans 15 amino acids. V shed 0 bases and J shed 8 bases, with 16 bases lying between them. This chain's CDR3 is CASSPPVGKGEGYTF. The CDR3 nucleotides read TGTGCCAGCTCACCACCGGTTGGTAAGGGAGAGGGCTACACCTTC.

Notes on this clone: The identical CDR3 is also encoded by other nucleotide sequences in the sample. This rearrangement joins TRBV5-1 to TRBJ1-2, with 8 bases identical to TRBD1. Germline V gives CDR1 SGHRS, CDR2 YFSETQ. Trimming cost V 4 bases and J 8 bases; bases outside gene matches: 7. CDR3 size: 13 residues. This CDR3 reads CASSSGQGGGYTF. DNA of the CDR3: TGCGCCAGCAGCAGCGGACAGGGCGGCGGCTACACCTTC.

This clone was recorded a few times. CDR3 loop: CASSLGQSYIGNTIYF. In DNA, the CDR3 is TGTGCCAGCAGCTTGGGACAGTCTTATATTGGAAACACCATATATTTT. The chain employs TRBV5-6 and TRBJ1-3; a possible D gene is TRBD1 (5 bases). The CDR3 spans 16 residues. Germline values: CDR1 SGHDT, CDR2 YYEEEE. V lost 0 bases and J lost 3, with 13 bases in between.

The V gene is TRBV29-1, the J gene TRBJ1-2, with D unclear. V gave up 2 bases and J gave up 5 bases, with 9 bases separating them. The germline CDR1 and CDR2 sequences are SQVTM and ANQGSEA. CDR3 length: 12 residues. CDR3 bases: TGCAGCGTTGAAAGAGTCCTTTATGGCTACACCTTC. Translated, it gives CSVERVLYGYTF.

This clone was detected only a few times. This chain connects TRBV3-1 (or the pseudogene TRBV3-2) to TRBJ2-7; D is perhaps TRBD2 (5 bases). CDR3 length: 13 amino acids. The V end was cut by 3 bases, the J end by 3 bases, with 9 bases between. Germline assignment: CDR1 LGHDT and CDR2 YNNKEL (reference sequence). CDR3 coding DNA: TGTGCCAGCAGCCATGGCGGGTACTACGAGCAGTACTTC. This codes for CASSHGGYYEQYF.

Turning to this clone: Other DNA sequences in this specimen translate into the identical CDR3. The chain combines TRBV12-3 or TRBV12-4 with TRBJ1-5; perhaps TRBD1 as D (5 bases). The V gene lost 3 bases and the J gene lost 7 bases, with 7 bases spanning the gap. The CDR3 is made up of 12 amino acids. In DNA form, the CDR3 reads TGTGCCAGCAGTTTGGGGGGACAGCCCCAGCATTTT. Protein: CASSLGGQPQHF.

The gene calls are TRBV24-1 and TRBJ2-3, with TRBD2 identical over 13 bases. The V and J ends lost 4 bases and 5 bases, in that order; junction bases with no gene match: 5. CDR3 length: 16 residues. Germline lookup yields CDR1 KGHDR and CDR2 SFDVKD. The CDR3 reads CATSDPGTSGEDTQYF. CDR3 nucleotides: TGTGCCACCAGTGACCCCGGGACTAGCGGGGAAGATACGCAGTATTTT.

The chain combines TRBV10-3 with TRBJ2-3; possibly TRBD1 for D (5 bases). The V and J ends lost 10 bases and 0 bases respectively, with 14 bases between them. From germline, CDR1 is ENHRY and CDR2 SYGVKD. This CDR3 contains 14 residues. The CDR3 reads CATILAGSTDTQYF. CDR3 nucleotides: TGTGCCACCATCCTTGCAGGGAGCACAGATACGCAGTATTTT.